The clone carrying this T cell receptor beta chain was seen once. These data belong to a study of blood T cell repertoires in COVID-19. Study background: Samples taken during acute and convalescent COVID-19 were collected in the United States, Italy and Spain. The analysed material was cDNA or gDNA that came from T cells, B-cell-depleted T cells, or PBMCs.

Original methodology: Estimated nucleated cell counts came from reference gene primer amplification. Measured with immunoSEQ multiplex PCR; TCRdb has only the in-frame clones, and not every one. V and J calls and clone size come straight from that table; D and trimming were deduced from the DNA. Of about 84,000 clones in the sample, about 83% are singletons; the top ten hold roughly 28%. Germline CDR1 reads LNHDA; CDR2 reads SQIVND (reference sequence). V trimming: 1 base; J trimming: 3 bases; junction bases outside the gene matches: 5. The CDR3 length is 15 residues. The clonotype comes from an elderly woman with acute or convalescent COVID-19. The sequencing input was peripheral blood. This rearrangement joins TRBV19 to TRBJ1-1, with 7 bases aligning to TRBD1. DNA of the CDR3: TGTGCCAGTAGTATAGTCAATCAGGGGGACACTGAAGCTTTCTTT. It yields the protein CASSIVNQGDTEAFF.